This T cell receptor beta chain was recorded in a study of blood T cell repertoires in COVID-19. Study summary: Specimens from acute and convalescent COVID-19 originated in the United States, Italy and Spain. Sources were T cells, B-cell-depleted T cells, or PBMCs; the material itself was cDNA or gDNA.

Original data processing: Researchers report that nucleated cell counts were estimated from reference gene primer amplification. TCRdb's table, derived via immunoSEQ multiplex PCR, lists solely in-frame clones and lacks some. Clonal size and the V and J genes are those of that table, whereas D and trimming came from the DNA. The sample has about 98,000 clones; 70% to 90% are singletons. CDR1 and CDR2 (germline): SGHRS, YFSETQ. This CDR3 is built from 18 residues. V lost 1 base, J lost 0 bases, and 3 bases stayed unmatched. This TCR came from a man aged 70 or older with acute or convalescent COVID-19. The genes are TRBV5-1 and TRBJ2-3, with 15 bases identical to TRBD2. The material sequenced was peripheral blood. The CDR3 nucleotides are TGCGCCAGCAGCTTGCGGACTAGCGGGGGGGCTAGCACAGATACGCAGTATTTT. Translated, it gives CASSLRTSGGASTDTQYF.